These T cell receptor beta chains were read from a single sample in a study of response to subunit inactivated influenza vaccine. MiXCR, applied by TCRdb to the RT-PCR reads, yields one record per CDR3 protein. Of about 540,000 distinct CDR3 sequences listed, under 30% are singletons. The sample was also reused in another study, on T cells expressing NK-cell markers.

The sample in question was CD4+ T cells sorted from PBMCs, obtained 11 to 12 days after vaccination. The origin of the receptors is a man between 50 and 59 years old who received an inactivated influenza vaccine. The CDR3 runs from the conserved cysteine through the conserved F or W. A D gene is named only where the DNA matches it firmly. Clone size is given for some rows only: seen once, a few or many times, or a class if the clone is expanded.

CASSQPGGSEQYF | TGTGCCAGCAGCCAGCCGGGGGGCTCCGAGCAGTACTTC | TRBV6-2/TRBV6-3 | 13 | few | TRBJ2-7 | -
CASSRTDRVFSTDTQYF | TGTGCCAGCAGCCGCACCGACAGGGTATTTAGCACAGATACGCAGTATTTT | TRBV27 | 17 | - | TRBJ2-3 | TRBD1
CSARHTGFPGTQYF | TGCAGTGCTAGACATACCGGTTTTCCAGGGACCCAGTACTTC | TRBV20-1 | 14 | few | TRBJ2-5 | -
CASSPIEADTQYF | TGTGCCAGCAGCCCCATCGAGGCAGATACGCAGTATTTT | TRBV5-5 | 13 | few | TRBJ2-3 | -
CSGGETSGRLNTQYF | TGCAGCGGGGGGGAAACCAGCGGGAGGCTAAATACGCAGTATTTT | TRBV29-1 | 15 | - | TRBJ2-3 | TRBD2
CASLGVGSETQYF | TGTGCCAGCCTGGGGGTGGGGTCGGAGACCCAGTACTTC | TRBV28 | 13 | - | TRBJ2-5 | -
CASSQGTDNEQFF | TGTGCCAGCAGCCAAGGGACCGACAATGAGCAGTTCTTC | TRBV4-2 | 13 | - | TRBJ2-1 | -
CASSSGDSTDTQYF | TGCGCCAGCAGCTCCGGGGACAGCACAGATACGCAGTATTTT | TRBV5-1 | 14 | few | TRBJ2-3 | -
CASSLLASGGLFVNEQYF | TGTGCCAGCAGCTTATTGGCTAGCGGGGGCCTATTCGTCAACGAGCAGTACTTC | TRBV11-2 | 18 | - | TRBJ2-7 | TRBD2
CATSRDRTVNTEAFF | TGTGCCACCAGCAGAGATCGAACGGTGAACACTGAAGCTTTCTTT | TRBV15 | 15 | few | TRBJ1-1 | -
CASSFRTGGLLEQYF | TGTGCCAGCAGCTTCCGGACAGGGGGGCTCCTCGAGCAGTACTTC | TRBV3-1 | 15 | - | TRBJ2-7 | TRBD1
CASSWVNTGELFF | TGTGCCAGCAGCTGGGTCAACACCGGGGAGCTGTTTTTT | TRBV11-2 | 13 | - | TRBJ2-2 | -
CASSPQMRAEETQYF | TGCGCCAGCAGCCCCCAGATGCGGGCGGAGGAGACCCAGTACTTC | TRBV5-1 | 15 | - | TRBJ2-5 | -
CASSKQLVSNTGELFF | TGTGCCAGCAGCAAACAGTTGGTCTCGAACACCGGGGAGCTGTTTTTT | TRBV12-3/TRBV12-4 | 16 | many | TRBJ2-2 | -
CASSYNGQGAGELFF | TGTGCCAGCAGTTACAATGGCCAGGGGGCCGGGGAGCTGTTTTTT | TRBV6-5 | 15 | - | TRBJ2-2 | TRBD1
CASSQADGGLAGVKYEQYF | TGCGCCAGCAGCCAAGCCGACGGGGGACTAGCGGGGGTGAAATACGAGCAGTACTTC | TRBV4-3 | 19 | - | TRBJ2-7 | TRBD2
CSVDGRAGELFF | TGCAGCGTTGATGGCAGGGCCGGGGAGCTGTTTTTT | TRBV29-1 | 12 | - | TRBJ2-2 | -
CASSLSGTGGFETQYF | TGTGCCAGCAGCCTTTCCGGGACAGGGGGCTTTGAGACCCAGTACTTC | TRBV4-2 | 16 | - | TRBJ2-5 | TRBD1
CATSAQGANGYTF | TGTGCCACCAGCGCACAGGGGGCCAACGGCTACACCTTC | TRBV15 | 13 | few | TRBJ1-2 | TRBD1
CASSVDSRNQPQHF | TGTGCCAGCAGCGTGGACAGCCGCAATCAGCCCCAGCATTTT | TRBV9 | 14 | many | TRBJ1-5 | -
CASSQGRLAGGQTYEQYF | TGCGCCAGCAGCCAAGGCCGGCTAGCGGGGGGGCAAACCTACGAGCAGTACTTC | TRBV4-1 | 18 | many | TRBJ2-7 | TRBD2
CASSNRDRDGYTF | TGTGCCAGCAGTAACCGGGACAGGGACGGCTACACCTTC | TRBV25-1 | 13 | few | TRBJ1-2 | TRBD1
CASSERGTGGFGEKLFF | TGTGCCAGCAGTGAAAGAGGGACAGGGGGCTTCGGTGAAAAACTGTTTTTT | TRBV25-1 | 17 | few | TRBJ1-4 | TRBD1
CASSQEGTVLAKNIQYF | TGCGCCAGCAGCCAAGAGGGGACAGTGTTAGCCAAAAACATTCAGTACTTC | TRBV4-3 | 17 | few | TRBJ2-4 | TRBD1
CASSLGPSSHEQYF | TGCGCCAGCAGCTTGGGACCGAGCAGCCACGAGCAGTACTTC | TRBV5-1 | 14 | - | TRBJ2-7 | -
CASSRRSRDTEAFF | TGTGCCAGCAGCCGCCGATCTCGGGACACTGAAGCTTTCTTT | TRBV7-2 | 14 | - | TRBJ1-1 | -
CASRRDLPSEDTQYF | TGTGCCAGCAGACGGGACCTTCCGAGCGAGGATACGCAGTATTTT | TRBV28 | 15 | - | TRBJ2-3 | -
CASSRDRGFGTEAFF | TGTGCCAGCAGCCGCGACAGGGGTTTCGGCACTGAAGCTTTCTTT | TRBV7-2 | 15 | few | TRBJ1-1 | TRBD1